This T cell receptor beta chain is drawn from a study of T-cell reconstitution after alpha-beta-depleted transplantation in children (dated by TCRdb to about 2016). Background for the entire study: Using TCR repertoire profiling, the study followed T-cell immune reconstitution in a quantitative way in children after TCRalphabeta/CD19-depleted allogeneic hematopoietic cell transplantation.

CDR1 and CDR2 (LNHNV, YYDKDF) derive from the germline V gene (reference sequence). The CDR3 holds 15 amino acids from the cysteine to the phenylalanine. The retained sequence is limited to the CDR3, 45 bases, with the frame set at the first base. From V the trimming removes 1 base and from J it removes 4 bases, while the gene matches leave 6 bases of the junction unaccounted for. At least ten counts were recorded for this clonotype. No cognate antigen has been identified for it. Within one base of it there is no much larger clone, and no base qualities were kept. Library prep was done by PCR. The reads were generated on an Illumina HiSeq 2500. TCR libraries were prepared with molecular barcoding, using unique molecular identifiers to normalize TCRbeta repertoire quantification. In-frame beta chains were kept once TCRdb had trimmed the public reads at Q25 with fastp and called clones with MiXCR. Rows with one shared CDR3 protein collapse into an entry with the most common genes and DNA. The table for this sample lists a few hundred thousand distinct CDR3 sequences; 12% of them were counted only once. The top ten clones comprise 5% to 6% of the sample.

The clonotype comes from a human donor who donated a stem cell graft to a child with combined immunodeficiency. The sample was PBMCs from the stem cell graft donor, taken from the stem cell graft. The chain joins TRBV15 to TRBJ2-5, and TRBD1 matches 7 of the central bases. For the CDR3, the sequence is CATSRGQGDGETQYF. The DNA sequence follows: TGTGCCACCAGCAGAGGACAGGGTGACGGAGAGACCCAGTACTTC.